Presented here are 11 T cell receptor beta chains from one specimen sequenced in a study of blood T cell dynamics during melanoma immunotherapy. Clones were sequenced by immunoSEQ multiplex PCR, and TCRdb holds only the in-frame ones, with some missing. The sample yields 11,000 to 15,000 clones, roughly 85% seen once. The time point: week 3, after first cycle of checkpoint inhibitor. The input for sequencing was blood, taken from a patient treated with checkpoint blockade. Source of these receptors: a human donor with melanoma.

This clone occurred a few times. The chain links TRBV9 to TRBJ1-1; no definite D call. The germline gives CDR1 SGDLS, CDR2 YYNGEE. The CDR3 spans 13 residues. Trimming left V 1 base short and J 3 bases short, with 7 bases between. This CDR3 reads CASSVYADTEAFF. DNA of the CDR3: TGTGCCAGCAGCGTATATGCTGACACTGAAGCTTTCTTT. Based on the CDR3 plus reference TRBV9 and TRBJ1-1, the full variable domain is DSGVTQTPKHLITATGQRVTLRCSPRSGDLSVYWYQQSLDQGLQFLIQYYNGEERAKGNILERFSAQQFPDLHSELNLSSLELGDSALYFCASSVYADTEAFFGQGTRLTVV.

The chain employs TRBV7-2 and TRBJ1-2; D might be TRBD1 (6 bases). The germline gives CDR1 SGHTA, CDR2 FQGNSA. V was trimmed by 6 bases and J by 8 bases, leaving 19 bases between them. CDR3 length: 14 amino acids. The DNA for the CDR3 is TGTGCCAGCAGGAGACCGGGACAAGGATTGGGCTACACCTTC. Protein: CASRRPGQGLGYTF.

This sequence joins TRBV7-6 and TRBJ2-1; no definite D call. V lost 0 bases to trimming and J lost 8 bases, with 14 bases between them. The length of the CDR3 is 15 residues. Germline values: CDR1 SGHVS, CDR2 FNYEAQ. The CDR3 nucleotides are TGTGCCAGCAGCTTAGCCACGATAGGGTACGATGAGCAGTTCTTC. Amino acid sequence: CASSLATIGYDEQFF.

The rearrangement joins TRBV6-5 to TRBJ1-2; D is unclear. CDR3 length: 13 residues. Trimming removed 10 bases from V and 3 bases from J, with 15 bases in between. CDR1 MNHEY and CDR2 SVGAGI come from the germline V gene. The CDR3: CATNGMHDYGYTF. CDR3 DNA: TGTGCCACCAACGGGATGCATGACTATGGCTACACCTTC.

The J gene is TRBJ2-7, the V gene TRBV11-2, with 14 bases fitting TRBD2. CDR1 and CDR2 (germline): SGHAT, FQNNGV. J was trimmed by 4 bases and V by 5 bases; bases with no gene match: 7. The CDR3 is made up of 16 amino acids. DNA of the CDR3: TGTGCCAGCAGCACGTCGGGACTAGCGGGAGTTTACGAGCAGTACTTC. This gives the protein CASSTSGLAGVYEQYF.

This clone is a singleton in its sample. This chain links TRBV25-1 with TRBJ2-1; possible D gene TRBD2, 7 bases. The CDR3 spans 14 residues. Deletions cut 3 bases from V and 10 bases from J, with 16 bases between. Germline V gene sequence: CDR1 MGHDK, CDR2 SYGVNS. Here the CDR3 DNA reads TGTGCCAGCAGTGACCCTCGGGGGGCCCCCGAGCAGTTCTTC. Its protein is CASSDPRGAPEQFF. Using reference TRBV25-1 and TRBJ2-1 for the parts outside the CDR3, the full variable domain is EADIYQTPRYLVIGTGKKITLECSQTMGHDKMYWYQQDPGMELHLIHYSYGVNSTEKGDLSSESTVSRIRTEHFPLTLESARPSHTSQYLCASSDPRGAPEQFFGPGTRLTVL.

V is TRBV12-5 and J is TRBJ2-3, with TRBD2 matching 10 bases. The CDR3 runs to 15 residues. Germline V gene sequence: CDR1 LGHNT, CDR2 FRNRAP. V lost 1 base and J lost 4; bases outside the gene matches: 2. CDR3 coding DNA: TGTGCTAGTGGTTTGGGGACTAGCGGCCCAGATACGCAGTATTTT. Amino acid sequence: CASGLGTSGPDTQYF.

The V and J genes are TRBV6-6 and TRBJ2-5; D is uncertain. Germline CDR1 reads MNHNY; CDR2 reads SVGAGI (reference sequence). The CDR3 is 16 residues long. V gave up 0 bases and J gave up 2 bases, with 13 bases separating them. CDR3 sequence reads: CASSYSRTERQETQYF. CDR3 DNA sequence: TGTGCCAGCAGTTACTCCAGGACGGAAAGACAAGAGACCCAGTACTTC.

The CDR3 here is CASSLTSGSYYEQYF. CDR3 DNA: TGTGCCAGCAGCTTGACTAGCGGAAGCTACTACGAGCAGTACTTC. The V gene is TRBV7-2, the J gene TRBJ2-5; TRBD2 aligns across 9 bases. The J call is in doubt because the DNA end fits TRBJ2-7 better. Germline CDR1 is SGHTA and CDR2 is FQGNSA. The CDR3 has 15 amino acids.

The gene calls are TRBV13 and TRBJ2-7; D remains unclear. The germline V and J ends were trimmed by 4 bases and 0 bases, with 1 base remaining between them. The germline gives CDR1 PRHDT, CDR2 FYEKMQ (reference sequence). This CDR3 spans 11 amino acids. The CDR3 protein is CASSYSYEQYF. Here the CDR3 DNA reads TGTGCCAGCAGCTACTCCTACGAGCAGTACTTC. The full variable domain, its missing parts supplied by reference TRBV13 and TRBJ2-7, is AAGVIQSPRHLIKEKRETATLKCYPIPRHDTVYWYQQGPGQDPQFLISFYEKMQSDKGSIPDRFSAQQFSDYHSELNMSSLELGDSALYFCASSYSYEQYFGPGTRLTVT.

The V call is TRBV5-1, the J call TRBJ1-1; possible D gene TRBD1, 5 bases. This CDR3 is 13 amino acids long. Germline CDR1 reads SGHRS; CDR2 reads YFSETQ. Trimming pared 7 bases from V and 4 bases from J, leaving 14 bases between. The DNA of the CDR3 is TGCGCCAGCTACGACAGCCGGGGCACTGAAGCTTTCTTT. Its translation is CASYDSRGTEAFF.